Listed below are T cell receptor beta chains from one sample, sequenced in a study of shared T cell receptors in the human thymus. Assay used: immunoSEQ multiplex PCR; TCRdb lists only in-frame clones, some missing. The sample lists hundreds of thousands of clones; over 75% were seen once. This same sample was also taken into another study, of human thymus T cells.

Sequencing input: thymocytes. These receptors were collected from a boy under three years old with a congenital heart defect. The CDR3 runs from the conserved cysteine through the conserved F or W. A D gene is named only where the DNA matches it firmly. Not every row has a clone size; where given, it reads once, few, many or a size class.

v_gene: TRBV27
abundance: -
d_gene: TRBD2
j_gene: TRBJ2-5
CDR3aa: CASSLLSSGSRETQYF
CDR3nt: TGTGCCAGCAGTTTATTATCTAGCGGGAGTAGAGAGACCCAGTACTTC

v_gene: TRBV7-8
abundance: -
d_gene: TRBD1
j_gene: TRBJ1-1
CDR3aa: CASSQRDRVLNTEAFF
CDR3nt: TGTGCCAGCAGCCAAAGGGACAGGGTTTTGAACACTGAAGCTTTCTTT

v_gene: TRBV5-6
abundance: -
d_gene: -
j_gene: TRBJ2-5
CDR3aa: CASSLGRDSCEFQETQYF
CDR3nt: TGTGCCAGCAGCTTGGGGAGGGACAGCTGTGAGTTTCAAGAGACCCAGTACTTC

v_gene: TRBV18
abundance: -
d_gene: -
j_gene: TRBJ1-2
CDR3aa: CASSPPGGSRGDDYGYTF
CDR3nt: TGTGCCAGCTCACCACCGGGAGGGTCTCGGGGTGATGACTATGGCTACACCTTC

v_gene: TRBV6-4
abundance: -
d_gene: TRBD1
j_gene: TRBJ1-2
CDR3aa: CASSDFPFRDRDLCYGYTF
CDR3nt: TGTGCCAGCAGTGACTTCCCGTTCCGGGACAGGGACCTTTGCTATGGCTACACCTTC

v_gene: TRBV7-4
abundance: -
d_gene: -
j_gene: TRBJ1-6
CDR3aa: CASTLGVSSYNSPLHF
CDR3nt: TGTGCCAGCACCCTAGGGGTGAGCTCCTATAATTCACCCCTCCACTTT

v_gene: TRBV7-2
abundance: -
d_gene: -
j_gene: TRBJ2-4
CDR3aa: CASSYSRGRAKNIQYF
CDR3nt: TGTGCCAGCAGCTACAGTAGGGGTCGGGCCAAAAACATTCAGTACTTC

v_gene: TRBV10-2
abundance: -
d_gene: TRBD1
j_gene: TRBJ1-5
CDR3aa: CASMIPGGRQPQHF
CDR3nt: TGCGCCAGCATGATTCCAGGGGGCCGTCAGCCCCAGCATTTT

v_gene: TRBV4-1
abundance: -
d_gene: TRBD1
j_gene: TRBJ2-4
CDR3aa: CASSQDLYRDRVIIKNIQYF
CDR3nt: TGCGCCAGCAGCCAAGATCTCTACCGGGACAGGGTTATAATCAAAAACATTCAGTACTTC

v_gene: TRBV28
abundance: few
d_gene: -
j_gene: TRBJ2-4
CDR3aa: CASSLRRGNIQYF
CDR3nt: TGTGCCAGCAGTTTAAGGAGGGGAAACATTCAGTACTTC

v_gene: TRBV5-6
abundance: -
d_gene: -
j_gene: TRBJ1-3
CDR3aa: CASSLGGSGNTIYF
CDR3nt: TGTGCCAGCAGCTTGGGAGGTTCTGGAAACACCATATATTTT

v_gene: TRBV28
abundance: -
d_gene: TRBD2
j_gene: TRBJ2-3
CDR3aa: CASSFHASGGPDTQYF
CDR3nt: TGTGCCAGCAGTTTCCATGCTAGCGGGGGGCCAGATACGCAGTATTTT

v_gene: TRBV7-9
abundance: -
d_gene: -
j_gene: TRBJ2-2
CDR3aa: CASSLGLARYGELFF
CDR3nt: TGTGCCAGCAGCTTAGGGCTAGCAAGATACGGGGAGCTGTTTTTT

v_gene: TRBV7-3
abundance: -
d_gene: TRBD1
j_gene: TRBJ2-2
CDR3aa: CASSLRGPGQGDTGELFF
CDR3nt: TGTGCCAGCAGCTTACGGGGCCCGGGACAGGGAGACACCGGGGAGCTGTTTTTT

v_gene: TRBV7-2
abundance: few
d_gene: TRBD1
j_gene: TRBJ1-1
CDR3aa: CASSLGVRGLTEAFF
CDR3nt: TGTGCCAGCAGCTTAGGCGTCAGGGGGCTTACTGAAGCTTTCTTT

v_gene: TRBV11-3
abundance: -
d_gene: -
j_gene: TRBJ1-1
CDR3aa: CASSPRVQNTEAFF
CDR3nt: TGTGCCAGCAGCCCCAGGGTACAGAACACTGAAGCTTTCTTT

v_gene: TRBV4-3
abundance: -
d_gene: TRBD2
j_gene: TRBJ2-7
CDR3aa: CASSQLRGDREQYF
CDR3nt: TGCGCCAGCAGCCAACTTCGGGGGGACCGGGAGCAGTACTTC

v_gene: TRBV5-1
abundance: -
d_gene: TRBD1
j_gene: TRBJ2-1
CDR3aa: CASSLTGSEGGPVNEQFF
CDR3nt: TGCGCCAGCAGCTTGACGGGAAGTGAAGGGGGCCCGGTCAATGAGCAGTTCTTC

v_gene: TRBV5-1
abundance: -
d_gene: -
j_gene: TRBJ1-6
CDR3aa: CASSRGSSYNSPLHF
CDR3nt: TGCGCCAGCAGTCGAGGGAGCTCCTATAATTCACCCCTCCACTTT

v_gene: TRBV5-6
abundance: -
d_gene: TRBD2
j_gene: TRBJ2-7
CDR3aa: CASSLGGGDEGEVFYEQYF
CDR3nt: TGTGCCAGCAGCTTGGGGGGAGGGGACGAAGGTGAAGTCTTCTACGAGCAGTACTTC

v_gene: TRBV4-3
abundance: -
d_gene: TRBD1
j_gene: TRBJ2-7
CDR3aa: CASSQDLDRAKIRLGTYEQYF
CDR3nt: TGCGCCAGCAGCCAAGACCTAGACAGGGCAAAAATTCGGTTGGGTACATACGAGCAGTACTTC

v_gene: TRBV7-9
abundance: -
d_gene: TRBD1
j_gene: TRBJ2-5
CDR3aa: CASSVGQGMETQYF
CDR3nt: TGTGCCAGCAGCGTGGGACAGGGTATGGAGACCCAGTACTTC

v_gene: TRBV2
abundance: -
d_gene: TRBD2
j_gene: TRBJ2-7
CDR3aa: CASSEVQRGGWNEQYF
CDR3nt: TGTGCCAGCAGTGAAGTTCAGCGGGGGGGGTGGAACGAGCAGTACTTC

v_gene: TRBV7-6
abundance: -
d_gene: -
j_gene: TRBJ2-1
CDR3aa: CASSLEDKHYNEQFF
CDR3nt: TGTGCCAGCAGCTTAGAAGACAAACACTACAATGAGCAGTTCTTC

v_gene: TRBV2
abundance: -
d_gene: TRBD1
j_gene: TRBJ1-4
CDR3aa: CANKEKPGQKNEKLFF
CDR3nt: TGTGCCAATAAAGAAAAACCGGGACAGAAGAATGAAAAACTGTTTTTT

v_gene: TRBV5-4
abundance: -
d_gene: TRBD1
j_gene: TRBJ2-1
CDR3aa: CASSLVGQGVSYNEQFF
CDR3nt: TGTGCCAGCAGCTTGGTGGGACAGGGGGTCTCCTACAATGAGCAGTTCTTC

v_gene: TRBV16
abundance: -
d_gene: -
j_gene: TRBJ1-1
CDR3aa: CASSQARGMNTEAFF
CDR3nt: TGTGCCAGCAGCCAAGCCAGGGGCATGAACACTGAAGCTTTCTTT

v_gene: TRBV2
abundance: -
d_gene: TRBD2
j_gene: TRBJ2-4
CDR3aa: CASSELAGVPLLTAKNIQYF
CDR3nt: TGTGCCAGCAGTGAGTTAGCGGGGGTCCCCCTTCTTACGGCCAAAAACATTCAGTACTTC

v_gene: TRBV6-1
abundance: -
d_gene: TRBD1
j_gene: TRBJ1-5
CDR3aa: CASSVDRVIQPQHF
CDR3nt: TGTGCCAGCAGTGTAGACAGGGTGATTCAGCCCCAGCATTTT

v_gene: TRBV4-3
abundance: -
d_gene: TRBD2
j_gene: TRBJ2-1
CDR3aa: CASSQRGLAAYNEQFF
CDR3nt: TGCGCCAGCAGCCAACGGGGACTAGCGGCCTACAATGAGCAGTTCTTC

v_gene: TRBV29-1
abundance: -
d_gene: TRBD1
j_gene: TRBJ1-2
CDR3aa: CSVKTGGNYGYTF
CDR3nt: TGCAGCGTTAAGACAGGGGGAAACTATGGCTACACCTTC

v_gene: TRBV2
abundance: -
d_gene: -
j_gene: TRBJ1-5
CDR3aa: CASRPRTDDQPQHF
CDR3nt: TGTGCCAGCAGACCTAGGACAGACGATCAGCCCCAGCATTTT

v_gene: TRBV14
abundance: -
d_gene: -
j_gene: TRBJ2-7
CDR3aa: CASSQESTKGPYEQYF
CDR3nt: TGTGCCAGCAGCCAAGAATCTACTAAGGGGCCCTACGAGCAGTACTTC

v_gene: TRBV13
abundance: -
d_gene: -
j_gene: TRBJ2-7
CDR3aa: CASSRPGEQYF
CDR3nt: TGTGCCAGCAGCCGGCCAGGGGAGCAGTACTTC

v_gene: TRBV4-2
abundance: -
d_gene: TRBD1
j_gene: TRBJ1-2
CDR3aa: CASSQELALGQGEGGYTF
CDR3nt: TGTGCCAGCAGCCAAGAGTTGGCCCTGGGACAGGGGGAGGGCGGCTACACCTTC

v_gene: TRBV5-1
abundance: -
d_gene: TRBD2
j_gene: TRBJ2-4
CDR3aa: CASSLVSGRLAKNIQYF
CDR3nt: TGCGCCAGCAGCTTGGTTAGCGGGAGATTAGCCAAAAACATTCAGTACTTC

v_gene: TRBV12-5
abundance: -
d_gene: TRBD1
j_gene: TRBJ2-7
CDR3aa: CASGFGTGLSYEQYF
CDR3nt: TGTGCTAGTGGTTTCGGGACAGGGCTATCCTACGAGCAGTACTTC

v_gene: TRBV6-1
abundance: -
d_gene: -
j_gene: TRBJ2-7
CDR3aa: CASGTVPHEQYF
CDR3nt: TGTGCCAGCGGTACAGTCCCTCACGAGCAGTACTTC

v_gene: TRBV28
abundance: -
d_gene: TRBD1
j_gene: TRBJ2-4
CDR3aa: CASSRQGPAKNIQYF
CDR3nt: TGTGCCAGCAGCCGACAGGGCCCAGCCAAAAACATTCAGTACTTC

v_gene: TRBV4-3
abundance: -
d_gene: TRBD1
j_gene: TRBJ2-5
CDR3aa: CASSQERGQNQETQYF
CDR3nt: TGCGCCAGCAGCCAAGAGAGGGGACAGAACCAAGAGACCCAGTACTTC

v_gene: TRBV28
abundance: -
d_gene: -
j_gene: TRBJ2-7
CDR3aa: CASSYTVEQYF
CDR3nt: TGTGCCAGCAGTTATACGGTTGAGCAGTACTTC

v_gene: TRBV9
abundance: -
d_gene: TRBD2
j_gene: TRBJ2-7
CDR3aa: CASSVTSGPFYEQYF
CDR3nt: TGTGCCAGCAGCGTTACTAGCGGACCTTTCTACGAGCAGTACTTC

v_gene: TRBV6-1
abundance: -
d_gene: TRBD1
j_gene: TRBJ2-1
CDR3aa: CASTGDRVHEQFF
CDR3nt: TGTGCCAGCACGGGTGACAGGGTCCATGAGCAGTTCTTC